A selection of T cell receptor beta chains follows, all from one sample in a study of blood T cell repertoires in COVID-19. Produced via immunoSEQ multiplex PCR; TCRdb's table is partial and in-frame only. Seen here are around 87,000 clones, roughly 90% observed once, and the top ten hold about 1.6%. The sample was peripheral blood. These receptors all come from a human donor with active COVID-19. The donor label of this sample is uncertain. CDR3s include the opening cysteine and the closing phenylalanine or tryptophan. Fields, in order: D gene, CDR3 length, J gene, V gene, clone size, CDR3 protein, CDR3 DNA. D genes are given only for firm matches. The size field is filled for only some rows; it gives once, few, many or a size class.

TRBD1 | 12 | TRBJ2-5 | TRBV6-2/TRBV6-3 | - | CASSETGGGKYF | TGTGCCAGCAGTGAGACAGGGGGCGGGAAGTACTTC
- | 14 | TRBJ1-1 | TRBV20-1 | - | CSASAFVANTEAFF | TGCAGTGCTAGTGCCTTTGTGGCGAACACTGAAGCTTTCTTT
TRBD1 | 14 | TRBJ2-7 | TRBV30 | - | CAWSPGQGTYEQYF | TGTGCCTGGAGTCCGGGACAGGGGACCTACGAGCAGTACTTC
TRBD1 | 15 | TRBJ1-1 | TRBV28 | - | CASSSNRGVNTEAFF | TGTGCCAGCAGTTCTAACAGGGGGGTGAACACTGAAGCTTTCTTT
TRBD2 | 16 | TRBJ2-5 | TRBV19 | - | CASSIAPGLARETQYF | TGTGCCAGTAGTATCGCACCGGGACTAGCAAGAGAGACCCAGTACTTC
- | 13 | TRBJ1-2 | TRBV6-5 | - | CASSYGTDYGYTF | TGTGCCAGCAGTTACGGGACTGACTATGGCTACACCTTC
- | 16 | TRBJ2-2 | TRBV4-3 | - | CASSQAFVRQAGELFF | TGCGCCAGCAGCCAAGCATTCGTTCGACAGGCCGGGGAGCTGTTTTTT
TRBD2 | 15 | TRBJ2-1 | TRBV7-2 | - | CASSSSGGYYNEQFF | TGTGCCAGCAGCTCTAGCGGGGGGTACTACAATGAGCAGTTCTTC
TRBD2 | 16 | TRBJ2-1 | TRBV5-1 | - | CASSWVPSGGYNEQFF | TGCGCCAGCAGCTGGGTGCCTAGCGGGGGATACAATGAGCAGTTCTTC
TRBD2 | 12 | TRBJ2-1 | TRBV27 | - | CASSSRGLEQFF | TGTGCCAGCAGTTCGCGGGGGTTGGAGCAGTTCTTC
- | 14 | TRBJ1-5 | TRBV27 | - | CASSLREGNQPQHF | TGTGCCAGCAGTTTAAGGGAGGGCAATCAGCCCCAGCATTTT
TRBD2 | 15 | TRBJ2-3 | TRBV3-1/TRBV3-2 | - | CASSQGGRGTDTQYF | TGTGCCAGCAGCCAAGGCGGGAGGGGCACAGATACGCAGTATTTT
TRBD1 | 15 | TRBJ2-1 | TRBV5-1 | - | CASSSSQGPYNEQFF | TGCGCCAGCAGCTCGTCACAGGGGCCCTACAATGAGCAGTTCTTC
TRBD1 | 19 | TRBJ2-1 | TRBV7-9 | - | CASSLAFGQGDSPYNEQFF | TGTGCCAGCAGCTTAGCTTTCGGACAGGGGGATTCCCCCTACAATGAGCAGTTCTTC
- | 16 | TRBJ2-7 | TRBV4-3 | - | CASSQDLGPSSYEQYF | TGCGCCAGCAGCCAAGATCTGGGCCCGAGCTCCTACGAGCAGTACTTC
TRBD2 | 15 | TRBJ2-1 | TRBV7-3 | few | CASSHRGGLGNEQFF | TGTGCCAGCAGCCATCGGGGGGGCCTGGGCAATGAGCAGTTCTTC
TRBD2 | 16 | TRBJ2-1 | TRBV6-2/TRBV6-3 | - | CASSYTLAGGYNEQFF | TGTGCCAGCAGTTACACGCTAGCGGGGGGATACAATGAGCAGTTCTTC
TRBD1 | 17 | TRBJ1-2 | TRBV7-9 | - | CASSPRRRGLPLKGYTF | TGTGCCAGCAGCCCACGGCGGAGGGGGCTCCCTCTCAAGGGCTACACCTTC
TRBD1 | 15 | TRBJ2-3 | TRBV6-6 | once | CASRPTGDSTDTQYF | TGTGCCAGCAGGCCGACAGGGGATAGCACAGATACGCAGTATTTT
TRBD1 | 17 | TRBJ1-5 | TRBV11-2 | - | CASSLGKGQGFGQPQHF | TGTGCCAGCAGCTTAGGAAAAGGACAGGGATTTGGACAGCCCCAGCATTTT
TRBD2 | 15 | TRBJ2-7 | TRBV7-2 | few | CASSLEGGISYEQYF | TGTGCCAGCAGCTTAGAGGGAGGGATCTCCTACGAGCAGTACTTC
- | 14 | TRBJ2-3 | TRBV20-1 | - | CSASYSFSTDTQYF | TGCAGTGCTAGTTACAGCTTTAGCACAGATACGCAGTATTTT
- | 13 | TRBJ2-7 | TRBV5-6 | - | CASSLQGPYEQYF | TGTGCCAGCAGCTTGCAGGGCCCCTACGAGCAGTACTTC
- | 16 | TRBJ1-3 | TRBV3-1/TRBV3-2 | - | CASSGVFGGDGNTIYF | TGTGCCAGCAGCGGCGTGTTCGGGGGGGATGGAAACACCATATATTTT